This T cell receptor beta chain was retrieved from a study of cytomegalovirus exposure and HLA in healthy donors. Study context: Both the 120 or so validation repertoires and the 500 to 700 first-cohort repertoires used the same platform, as reported by a later analysis. Whole-study results and caveats: A few of the chains that were CMV-associated were confirmed in vitro to be specific for CMV antigens. The study flagged around 160 TCR beta chains as cytomegalovirus-associated.

Clones were read by immunoSEQ multiplex PCR, and TCRdb kept only the in-frame ones, dropping some. The table shows approximately 300,000 clones, with roughly 87% occurring only once. V lost 2 bases, J lost 4 bases, and 10 bases lay in between. CDR3 length: 13 amino acids. The germline gives CDR1 GTSNPN, CDR2 SVGIG (reference sequence). On this clone itself: As yet, its antigen is unknown.

This chain joins TRBV30 and TRBJ2-3; the D gene is possibly TRBD1 (5 bases). The clonotype was recovered from a young woman in good health and CMV-seropositive. The sequencing input was PBMCs. The CDR3 DNA is TGTGCCTGGAGTACAGGCTCGGCAGATACGCAGTATTTT. Its translation is CAWSTGSADTQYF.